This entry concerns a single T cell receptor (beta chain). Its cognate antigen is unknown. The data were taken from a study of shared clonotypes between healthy human individuals. Study-level points and caveats: The diversity represented, both genetic and in exposure history, was limited by few donors. Inspection by rarefaction showed sorted-subset sequencing to be incomplete despite large depth.

Libraries were prepared by immunoSEQ multiplex PCR; TCRdb keeps only in-frame clonotypes and omits some of them. The data contain around 2,000,000 clones, approximately 94% of them seen just once; the ten biggest clones take up more than 0.95%. The CDR3 length is 13 residues. J lost 6 bases, V lost 4 bases, and 4 bases had no gene match. Germline V gene lookup returns CDR1 SGHDT and CDR2 YYEEEE. CD8 cells classed as naive were CD45RO-negative and positively selected for CCR7, excluding terminally differentiated effector memory CD45RA+ cells. Healthy HIV-negative adults without recent acute infections or vaccinations served as donors.

The J gene is TRBJ2-3, the V gene TRBV5-6; TRBD2 aligns across 8 bases. The material sequenced was naive CD8+ T cells sorted from blood. The receptor was isolated from a man between 18 and 29 years old in good health. The CDR3 nucleotides are TGTGCCAGCAGCCCGGAGCGGGGGGATACGCAGTATTTT. Translating it yields CASSPERGDTQYF.